Following are 32 T cell receptor beta chains from one sample sequenced in a study of blood T cell repertoires in COVID-19. The repertoire was sequenced with immunoSEQ multiplex PCR; TCRdb's copy has only in-frame clones and lacks some. In the table there are approximately 430,000 clones, 86% of which are singletons. Input material: peripheral blood. These receptors were obtained from a woman in her thirties with active or convalescent COVID-19.

This chain connects TRBV5-5 to TRBJ2-2, with 9 bases fitting TRBD1. The germline gives CDR1 SGHKS, CDR2 YYEKEE (reference sequence). The CDR3 sequence is 15 residues long. V lost 3 bases to trimming and J lost 4 bases; unmatched junction nucleotides: 4. The CDR3 loop is CASSWDRVFTGELFF. The DNA of the CDR3 is TGTGCCAGCAGCTGGGACAGGGTATTCACCGGGGAGCTGTTTTTT.

The genes are TRBV19 and TRBJ1-6, with D perhaps TRBD1 (5 bases). Germline V lookup: CDR1 LNHDA, CDR2 SQIVND (reference sequence). The CDR3 consists of 14 residues. Trimming left V 3 bases short and J 9 bases short, with 12 bases between. The CDR3 spells CASSIQGLGSPLHF. In nucleotides, the CDR3 is TGTGCCAGTAGTATTCAGGGTCTGGGTTCACCCCTCCACTTT.

At least ten counts were recorded for this clone. The rearrangement links TRBV5-6 to TRBJ2-7; 8 bases agree with TRBD1. Germline CDR1 is SGHDT and CDR2 is YYEEEE. The CDR3 totals 14 residues. J was trimmed by 6 bases and V by 4 bases; bases with no gene match: 9. The CDR3 is CASSPGQGWGEQYF. The CDR3 coding sequence is TGTGCCAGCAGCCCAGGACAGGGATGGGGCGAGCAGTACTTC.

The sample holds one count of this clone. The CDR3 bases are TGTGCCAGCAGCGCCGGACCACAGGGGAATGGTGAAAAACTGTTTTTT. Amino acid sequence: CASSAGPQGNGEKLFF. The chain has TRBV9 and TRBJ1-4; TRBD1 aligns across 7 bases. Looked up from germline, CDR1 is SGDLS and CDR2 is YYNGEE. The CDR3 contains 16 residues. Trimming cost V 3 bases and J 7 bases; bases outside gene matches: 12. Based on the CDR3 plus reference TRBV9 and TRBJ1-4, the full variable domain is DSGVTQTPKHLITATGQRVTLRCSPRSGDLSVYWYQQSLDQGLQFLIQYYNGEERAKGNILERFSAQQFPDLHSELNLSSLELGDSALYFCASSAGPQGNGEKLFFGSGTQLSVL.

The CDR3 here is CAVAGDTGNQPQHF. The CDR3 nucleotides are TGTGCCGTAGCGGGGGACACTGGCAATCAGCCCCAGCATTTT. The chain links TRBV10-3 to TRBJ1-5; maybe TRBD1 (6 bases). Trimming left V 11 bases short and J 2 bases short, with 16 bases between. CDR3 length equals 14 residues. Germline V lookup: CDR1 ENHRY, CDR2 SYGVKD.

This clone has a single count. This sequence joins TRBV5-1 and TRBJ1-1; D is unclear. Germline-derived CDR1 and CDR2 are SGHRS and YFSETQ. V shed 3 bases and J shed 1 base, with 7 bases lying between them. The CDR3 length is 13 residues. CDR3 nucleotide sequence: TGCGCCAGCAGCTCCCCTCCGAACACTGAAGCTTTCTTT. Protein product: CASSSPPNTEAFF.

The CDR3 is CASSSGTRYDNEQFF. CDR3 sequence (DNA): TGTGCCAGCAGCTCCGGGACTCGATACGACAATGAGCAGTTCTTC. The gene calls are TRBV6-5 and TRBJ2-1, with D possibly being TRBD2 (6 bases). Germline loops: CDR1 MNHEY, CDR2 SVGAGI. The V end was cut by 6 bases, the J end by 5 bases, with 17 bases between. The CDR3 runs to 15 residues.

CDR3 amino acids: CASSAGLAEQQFF. The CDR3 nucleotides read TGTGCCAGCAGCGCGGGACTAGCGGAGCAGCAGTTCTTC. This chain connects TRBV3-1 (or the pseudogene TRBV3-2) to TRBJ2-1; 11 positions agree with TRBD2. Per the germline V gene, CDR1 is LGHDT and CDR2 is YNNKEL (reference sequence). The CDR3 consists of 13 residues. J lost 11 bases, V lost 5 bases, and 5 bases had no gene match.

CDR3 sequence (DNA): TGTGCCAGCAGCTCCGGGACATCTGTCAATCAGCCCCAGCATTTT. This gives the protein CASSSGTSVNQPQHF. This rearrangement joins TRBV7-9 to TRBJ1-5, with D perhaps TRBD1 (6 bases). Trimming removed 4 bases at V and 3 bases at J, with 13 bases between. Germline CDR1 and CDR2: SEHNR and FQNEAQ (reference sequence). This CDR3 spans 15 amino acids.

This clone was seen only once. The V gene is TRBV13, the J gene TRBJ2-3, with D possibly being TRBD2 (5 bases). This CDR3 has 15 residues. The V end lost 2 bases, the J end lost 0 bases, and 9 bases lay between the germline ends. CDR1 and CDR2 from the germline V gene are PRHDT and FYEKMQ (reference sequence). CDR3 amino acids: CASSLRGVSTDTQYF. CDR3 coding DNA: TGTGCCAGCAGCTTACGGGGAGTAAGCACAGATACGCAGTATTTT.

The J gene is TRBJ2-3, the V gene TRBV19; 8 nucleotides agree with TRBD1. V dropped 7 bases and J dropped 2; count of bases not matched to a gene: 5. This CDR3 spans 14 amino acids. CDR1 and CDR2 (germline): LNHDA, SQIVND (reference sequence). The chain's CDR3 is CASKQDRATDTQYF. The CDR3 DNA is TGTGCCAGTAAGCAGGACAGGGCCACAGATACGCAGTATTTT.

The chain carries TRBV5-6 and TRBJ2-2, with no clear D. The germline V gene encodes CDR1 SGHDT and CDR2 YYEEEE. V was pared by 3 bases and J by 3 bases, with 3 bases between. The CDR3 is 12 residues long. The CDR3 nucleotides are TGTGCCAGCAGCTCGGACACCGGGGAGCTGTTTTTT. Protein product: CASSSDTGELFF.

The gene calls are TRBV5-4 and TRBJ1-4; tentative D call: TRBD1 (5 bases). CDR3 length: 14 amino acids. CDR1 is SGHNT and CDR2 is YYREEE in the germline V gene (reference sequence). Trimming took 0 bases from V and 2 from J, leaving 5 bases between them. The CDR3 DNA reads TGTGCCAGCAGCTTGGACAGGACTAATGAAAAACTGTTTTTT. Its protein is CASSLDRTNEKLFF.

The chain links TRBV7-8 to TRBJ2-1, with D possibly matching TRBD1 (5 bases). The germline V gene encodes CDR1 SGHVS and CDR2 FQNEAQ. V lost 8 bases and J lost 1, with 18 bases in between. The CDR3 totals 16 residues. The CDR3 here is CASSKQGVTSYNEQFF. In DNA form, the CDR3 reads TGTGCCAGCTCCAAACAAGGGGTGACTTCCTACAATGAGCAGTTCTTC.

V is TRBV27 and J is TRBJ1-2, with 9 positions matching TRBD1. Germline lookup yields CDR1 MNHEY and CDR2 SMNVEV (reference sequence). Trimming at V came to 5 bases and at J to 7 bases, leaving 5 bases not matched to a gene. This CDR3 has 13 residues. CDR3 region: CASSLTGGFGYTF. The CDR3 DNA reads TGTGCCAGCAGTCTAACAGGGGGCTTTGGCTACACCTTC.

The chain employs TRBV4-1 and TRBJ2-7; 9 nucleotides line up with TRBD1. Germline values: CDR1 MGHRA, CDR2 YSYEKL. The CDR3 totals 15 residues. Unmatched junction bases numbered 8, after V lost 3 bases and J lost 5 bases. CDR3 in amino acids: CASSHLGQGLDEQYF. DNA for the CDR3: TGCGCCAGCAGCCACTTGGGACAGGGTCTCGACGAGCAGTACTTC.

This clone has more than one count but fewer than ten. A read error may produce the germline difference seen at one junction end. CDR3 DNA: TGTGCCAGCAGGTTGGGGTCGGCGGGGGGAAGGACTGAAGCTTTCTTT. It translates to CASRLGSAGGRTEAFF. This chain connects TRBV5-4 to TRBJ1-1; tentatively, D is TRBD1 (5 bases). The CDR3 extends over 16 amino acids. Germline-derived CDR1 and CDR2 are SGHNT and YYREEE (reference sequence).

V is TRBV5-1 and J is TRBJ1-1; D is perhaps TRBD1 (5 bases). The CDR3 consists of 15 residues. The germline V and J ends were trimmed by 1 base and 1 base, with 11 bases remaining between them. Germline loops: CDR1 SGHRS, CDR2 YFSETQ. CDR3 region: CASSLTYQGNTEAFF. The CDR3, as DNA: TGCGCCAGCAGCTTGACTTATCAGGGGAACACTGAAGCTTTCTTT.

This sequence joins TRBV6-5 and TRBJ2-6; 9 bases fit TRBD1. The CDR3 contains 16 residues. The junction had 4 bases not matched to a gene; V was cut back by 3 bases and J by 4 bases. CDR1 MNHEY and CDR2 SVGAGI come from the germline V gene. The CDR3 protein is CASSYRGTGGANVLTF. CDR3 in DNA: TGTGCCAGCAGTTATCGCGGGACAGGGGGGGCCAACGTCCTGACTTTC.

V usage is TRBV5-1 and J usage is TRBJ2-5, with 7 bases fitting TRBD2. Germline assignment: CDR1 SGHRS and CDR2 YFSETQ. This CDR3 is 16 amino acids long. J gave up 5 bases and V 2 bases, and 12 bases lay outside the gene matches. CDR3 residues: CASSFWGGRPEETQYF. In nucleotides, the CDR3 is TGCGCCAGCAGCTTCTGGGGGGGGAGACCCGAGGAGACCCAGTACTTC.

This clone appeared once. V usage is TRBV9 and J usage is TRBJ2-5; 8 bases map to TRBD1. CDR1 is SGDLS, CDR2 YYNGEE, per germline. The CDR3 runs 16 residues. V shed 2 bases, J shed 4 bases, and the junction held 10 bases outside the gene matches. CDR3 sequence reads: CASSVAGGGLGETQYF. The DNA for the CDR3 is TGTGCCAGCAGCGTCGCAGGGGGCGGGCTGGGAGAGACCCAGTACTTC.

This chain joins TRBV6-5 and TRBJ1-1; possible D gene TRBD1, 6 bases. Per germline, CDR1 MNHEY and CDR2 SVGAGI. This CDR3 has 14 residues. CDR3 coding DNA: TGTGCTTCCATGAGCGGACAGACGAACACTGAAGCTTTCTTT. The encoded protein is CASMSGQTNTEAFF.

J is TRBJ1-1 and V is TRBV29-1; 7 nucleotides line up with TRBD1. Germline trimming cut 4 bases from V and 4 bases from J; bases unmatched to any gene: 12. The CDR3 runs 15 residues. Germline lookup yields CDR1 SQVTM and CDR2 ANQGSEA. CDR3 region: CSVVTGALGGTEAFF. CDR3 in DNA: TGCAGCGTTGTAACAGGGGCTTTAGGGGGCACTGAAGCTTTCTTT.

This sequence joins TRBV19 and TRBJ1-6, with TRBD1 as a possible D gene (6 bases). This CDR3 has 19 residues. Deletions cut 6 bases from V and 0 bases from J, with 21 bases between. Per the germline V gene, CDR1 is LNHDA and CDR2 is SQIVND (reference sequence). CDR3 bases: TGTGCCAGTAGCCGCTTAGGGGGTAATGAAGGCTCCTATAATTCACCCCTCCACTTT. Translating it yields CASSRLGGNEGSYNSPLHF.

This clone was seen once. The J gene is TRBJ2-5, the V gene TRBV28, with D unresolved. Germline CDR1 reads MDHEN; CDR2 reads SYDVKM. This CDR3 has 15 amino acids. V was cut by 4 bases and J by 4 bases, with 16 bases left in between. The DNA of the CDR3 is TGTGCCAGCAGTTCCCTAGTCATTCTATCAGAGACCCAGTACTTC. Amino acid sequence: CASSSLVILSETQYF.

The gene calls are TRBV11-3 and TRBJ2-1; 9 bases fit TRBD2. The CDR3 runs to 16 residues. V shed 5 bases, J shed 8 bases, and the junction held 13 bases outside the gene matches. The V gene's germline CDR1 is SGHNT and CDR2 YENEEA. In DNA form, the CDR3 reads TGTGCCAGCAGCCCAGGGGCGGGAGGGCCTTCCGATGAGCAGTTCTTC. Its protein product is CASSPGAGGPSDEQFF.

This clone was found a few times. The chain carries TRBV27 and TRBJ2-3; 11 nucleotides align to TRBD2. The CDR3 covers 17 residues. Germline loops: CDR1 MNHEY, CDR2 SMNVEV (reference sequence). With V trimmed by 3 bases and J by 4 bases, 9 bases remained unmatched. CDR3 amino acids: CASSFLTSGMGADTQYF. The CDR3 DNA sequence: TGTGCCAGCAGTTTTCTGACTAGCGGGATGGGGGCAGATACGCAGTATTTT.

The chain combines TRBV2 with TRBJ1-1; TRBD1 is a possible D gene (5 bases). The length of the CDR3 is 8 residues. Germline values: CDR1 SNHLY, CDR2 FYNNEI. V was cut by 7 bases and J by 11 bases, with 5 bases left in between. Here the CDR3 reads CASTGAFF. DNA of the CDR3: TGTGCCAGCACAGGGGCTTTCTTT. The full variable domain, with the rest looked up from reference TRBV2 and TRBJ1-1, is EPEVTQTPSHQVTQMGQEVILRCVPISNHLYFYWYRQILGQKVEFLVSFYNNEISEKSEIFDDQFSVERPDGSNFTLKIRSTKLEDSAMYFCASTGAFFGQGTRLTVV.

This clone was seen only once. The rearrangement uses TRBV6-5 and TRBJ1-2; D is uncertain. V lost 2 bases and J 8 bases, leaving 12 bases between the germline ends. Per germline, CDR1 MNHEY and CDR2 SVGAGI. The CDR3 totals 13 residues. The CDR3: CASSYEGWRGYTF. CDR3 sequence (DNA): TGTGCCAGCAGTTACGAGGGTTGGAGAGGCTACACCTTC.

This sequence joins TRBV4-2 and TRBJ2-1, with TRBD1 matching over 10 bases. J was trimmed by 2 bases and V by 0 bases; bases with no gene match: 1. The CDR3 sequence is 16 residues long. The germline V gene encodes CDR1 LGHNA and CDR2 YNFKEQ. The CDR3 nucleotides read TGTGCCAGCAGCCAAGAAGGGACAGGGGCCTACAATGAGCAGTTCTTC. Amino acids: CASSQEGTGAYNEQFF.

This chain joins TRBV19 and TRBJ2-2; possibly TRBD2 for D (5 bases). Germline V lookup: CDR1 LNHDA, CDR2 SQIVND (reference sequence). The V end lost 3 bases, the J end lost 1 base, and 12 bases lay between the germline ends. The CDR3 spans 16 residues. DNA of the CDR3: TGTGCCAGTAGTATCAAACGGAGGTTGAACACCGGGGAGCTGTTTTTT. It specifies CASSIKRRLNTGELFF.

V is TRBV18 and J is TRBJ2-1, with 8 bases matching TRBD2. CDR3 length: 14 residues. Trimming took 3 bases from V and 8 from J; bases not matched to a gene: 6. Germline lookup yields CDR1 KGHSH and CDR2 LQKENI. The CDR3 is CASSPRGGADEQFF. DNA for the CDR3: TGTGCCAGCTCACCCCGGGGGGGGGCCGATGAGCAGTTCTTC. The full variable domain, rest sourced from reference TRBV18 and TRBJ2-1, is NAGVMQNPRHLVRRRGQEARLRCSPMKGHSHVYWYRQLPEEGLKFMVYLQKENIIDESGMPKERFSAEFPKEGPSILRIQQVVRGDSAAYFCASSPRGGADEQFFGPGTRLTVL.